A selection of T cell receptor beta chains follows, all from one sample in a study of blood T cell repertoires in COVID-19. Profiling relied on immunoSEQ multiplex PCR, and the TCRdb table lists in-frame clones only, not all of them. The sample lists 110,000 to 150,000 clones; roughly 80% were seen once. Specimen: peripheral blood. Receptors originate from a woman of 80 years or more with acute or convalescent COVID-19. CDR3s include the opening cysteine and the closing phenylalanine or tryptophan. A D gene is named only where the DNA matches it firmly. Size tells how often a clone was seen (once, few, many) or the class of an expanded clone, and some rows leave it out.

d_gene | j_gene | v_gene | abundance | len | CDR3aa | CDR3nt
TRBD1 | TRBJ2-7 | TRBV5-4 | once | 16 | CASSLGRGTGGNEQYF | TGTGCCAGCAGCTTGGGTAGGGGGACAGGGGGAAACGAGCAGTACTTC
- | TRBJ1-1 | TRBV5-1 | few | 14 | CASSLQGERTEAFF | TGCGCCAGCAGCTTACAGGGAGAAAGGACTGAAGCTTTCTTT
- | TRBJ1-1 | TRBV6-5 | - | 11 | CASSYRGLAFF | TGTGCCAGCAGTTACCGCGGGCTAGCTTTCTTT
- | TRBJ1-2 | TRBV7-2 | - | 15 | CASQPRRQSDYGYTF | TGTGCCAGCCAACCTAGGCGACAGTCTGACTATGGCTACACCTTC
- | TRBJ2-3 | TRBV29-1 | few | 15 | CSVEPGAGRTDTQYF | TGCAGCGTTGAACCGGGGGCCGGGAGGACAGATACGCAGTATTTT
- | TRBJ2-1 | TRBV15 | - | 14 | CATSRAGFYNEQFF | TGTGCCACCAGCAGAGCCGGGTTCTACAATGAGCAGTTCTTC
TRBD2 | TRBJ2-2 | TRBV27 | - | 17 | CASSLFSGGAGTGELFF | TGTGCCAGCAGTTTATTTAGCGGGGGGGCGGGCACCGGGGAGCTGTTTTTT
TRBD2 | TRBJ2-1 | TRBV9 | few | 14 | CASSAGGQYNEQFF | TGTGCCAGCAGCGCGGGGGGGCAGTACAATGAGCAGTTCTTC
- | TRBJ1-2 | TRBV2 | - | 13 | CASSENGVGGYTF | TGTGCCAGCAGTGAAAACGGGGTAGGAGGCTACACCTTC
TRBD1 | TRBJ2-7 | TRBV6-5 | - | 15 | CASSSGQGRAYEQYF | TGTGCCAGCAGTTCGGGACAGGGGAGAGCCTACGAGCAGTACTTC
- | TRBJ1-5 | TRBV6-5 | - | 15 | CASSTTGLGNQPQHF | TGTGCCAGCAGTACAACAGGGCTGGGCAATCAGCCCCAGCATTTT
TRBD2 | TRBJ2-7 | TRBV2 | - | 12 | CASSGGLNEQYF | TGTGCCAGCAGTGGGGGACTAAACGAGCAGTACTTC
TRBD1 | TRBJ1-1 | TRBV5-1 | - | 13 | CASSMDRGREAFF | TGCGCCAGCAGCATGGACAGGGGGAGGGAAGCTTTCTTT
TRBD1 | TRBJ2-1 | TRBV2 | once | 14 | CASRRDRGLNEQFF | TGTGCCAGTCGCCGGGACAGGGGATTGAATGAGCAGTTCTTC
- | TRBJ2-3 | TRBV20-1 | - | 10 | CSAHFDTQYF | TGCAGTGCCCACTTCGATACGCAGTATTTT
- | TRBJ2-7 | TRBV9 | - | 15 | CASSARDTVSYEQYF | TGTGCCAGCAGCGCCCGGGACACCGTCTCCTACGAGCAGTACTTC
- | TRBJ1-4 | TRBV7-9 | - | 16 | CASSVSGGGTNEKLFF | TGTGCCAGCAGCGTCAGCGGCGGGGGAACTAATGAAAAACTGTTTTTT
- | TRBJ2-7 | TRBV25-1 | few | 15 | CASSGLASSSYEQYF | TGTGCCAGCAGTGGGCTAGCGTCCAGCTCCTACGAGCAGTACTTC
TRBD1 | TRBJ1-5 | TRBV19 | - | 14 | CASSIRTGTQPQHF | TGTGCCAGTAGTATCAGGACAGGAACGCAGCCCCAGCATTTT
TRBD1 | TRBJ2-7 | TRBV9 | - | 15 | CASSPGQGSPYEQYF | TGTGCCAGCAGCCCAGGACAGGGAAGCCCCTACGAGCAGTACTTC
TRBD1 | TRBJ1-2 | TRBV27 | - | 15 | CASSRTRDRVGGYTF | TGTGCCAGCAGCCGAACCAGGGACAGGGTGGGAGGCTACACCTTC
TRBD1 | TRBJ1-5 | TRBV6-6 | few | 16 | CASTQGSGTVNQPQHF | TGTGCCAGCACCCAAGGTTCAGGGACAGTTAATCAGCCCCAGCATTTT
TRBD2 | TRBJ2-5 | TRBV9 | - | 15 | CASSALAGAGETQYF | TGTGCCAGCAGCGCCCTAGCGGGTGCAGGAGAGACCCAGTACTTC
TRBD2 | TRBJ2-1 | TRBV4-1 | - | 18 | CASSQDRADSGGAHEQFF | TGCGCCAGCAGCCAAGATAGGGCGGACAGCGGGGGGGCCCATGAGCAGTTCTTC
TRBD1 | TRBJ2-7 | TRBV10-3 | once | 12 | CAISGTGDEQYF | TGTGCCATCAGTGGCACAGGGGATGAGCAGTACTTC
- | TRBJ1-2 | TRBV14 | - | 15 | CASSPQGLGDYGYTF | TGTGCCAGCAGCCCCCAGGGTCTTGGGGACTATGGCTACACCTTC
- | TRBJ1-5 | TRBV27 | few | 16 | CASTPGGATGNQPQHF | TGTGCCAGCACCCCGGGGGGGGCGACCGGCAATCAGCCCCAGCATTTT
TRBD1 | TRBJ1-6 | TRBV19 | - | 16 | CASRQGVSSYNSPLHF | TGTGCCAGCCGACAGGGGGTAAGCTCCTATAATTCACCCCTCCACTTT
- | TRBJ2-5 | TRBV19 | - | 13 | CASSTAAQETQYF | TGTGCCAGTAGTACAGCGGCGCAAGAGACCCAGTACTTC
TRBD1 | TRBJ2-7 | TRBV5-1 | once | 15 | CASSSQGQAGDEQYF | TGCGCCAGCAGCTCCCAGGGACAGGCAGGCGACGAGCAGTACTTC
- | TRBJ1-6 | TRBV7-3 | few | 15 | CASSAGGGRASPLHF | TGTGCCAGCAGCGCCGGCGGGGGAAGGGCGTCACCCCTCCACTTT
TRBD2 | TRBJ2-2 | TRBV12-5 | - | 16 | CASGLASTGGIGELFF | TGTGCTAGTGGCCTCGCATCGACGGGGGGTATCGGGGAGCTGTTTTTT
TRBD1 | TRBJ1-5 | TRBV5-1 | - | 18 | CASSPIPGTGGAGQPQHF | TGCGCCAGCAGCCCCATCCCCGGGACAGGGGGCGCGGGTCAGCCCCAGCATTTT
TRBD1 | TRBJ1-2 | TRBV27 | - | 15 | CASSLIPGGPAGYTF | TGTGCCAGCAGTTTAATCCCAGGGGGCCCCGCGGGCTACACCTTC
TRBD2 | TRBJ2-7 | TRBV2 | - | 15 | CASRGTSAVSYEQYF | TGTGCCAGCAGGGGGACTAGCGCCGTCTCCTACGAGCAGTACTTC
- | TRBJ1-2 | TRBV6-1 | - | 15 | CASSEANGQLYGYTF | TGTGCCAGCAGTGAAGCGAACGGACAGCTGTATGGCTACACCTTC
TRBD2 | TRBJ2-1 | TRBV4-2 | - | 15 | CASSQDPSGGYEQFF | TGTGCCAGCAGCCAAGATCCTAGCGGGGGGTATGAGCAGTTCTTC
- | TRBJ1-3 | TRBV5-1 | - | 16 | CASSTASGASGNTIYF | TGCGCCAGCAGCACGGCATCAGGGGCCTCTGGAAACACCATATATTTT
- | TRBJ1-5 | TRBV10-3 | - | 15 | CAISEAGGRHQPQHF | TGTGCCATCAGTGAAGCCGGTGGCAGGCATCAGCCCCAGCATTTT
- | TRBJ2-7 | TRBV6-5 | - | 14 | CASITSGTSYEQYF | TGTGCCAGCATTACATCCGGGACTTCCTACGAGCAGTACTTC
TRBD1 | TRBJ1-4 | TRBV6-5 | once | 13 | CARIGTGDEKLFF | TGTGCCAGGATTGGGACAGGGGATGAAAAACTGTTTTTT
TRBD1 | TRBJ1-6 | TRBV19 | - | 15 | CASTTLFRQGLPLHF | TGTGCCAGTACCACATTATTCCGACAGGGGTTACCCCTCCACTTT
- | TRBJ1-1 | TRBV5-1 | - | 13 | CASSLDMNTEAFF | TGCGCCAGCAGCTTGGATATGAACACTGAAGCTTTCTTT
- | TRBJ1-3 | TRBV6-5 | - | 16 | CASSYSKRDFGNTIYF | TGTGCCAGCAGTTACTCGAAACGGGATTTTGGAAACACCATATATTTT
- | TRBJ1-2 | TRBV18 | few | 13 | CASSPPQGLGYTF | TGTGCCAGCTCACCACCCCAGGGTCTTGGCTACACCTTC
TRBD1 | TRBJ1-6 | TRBV3-1/TRBV3-2 | - | 17 | CASSQRYGQGARSPLHF | TGTGCCAGCAGCCAACGATATGGACAGGGGGCTCGTTCACCCCTCCACTTT
- | TRBJ1-2 | TRBV7-2 | - | 15 | CASSSSTGANYGYTF | TGTGCCAGCAGCTCCTCGACAGGAGCTAACTATGGCTACACCTTC
TRBD2 | TRBJ2-1 | TRBV4-2 | - | 17 | CASSPRGTSGGRDEQFF | TGTGCCAGCAGCCCCCGTGGGACTAGCGGGGGGAGGGATGAGCAGTTCTTC
- | TRBJ1-6 | TRBV7-3 | - | 15 | CASSLRGYQDSPLHF | TGTGCCAGCAGCTTACGGGGGTACCAGGATTCACCCCTCCACTTT
- | TRBJ1-2 | TRBV29-1 | - | 14 | CSVGPGQINYGYTF | TGCAGCGTCGGACCAGGACAGATCAACTATGGCTACACCTTC
TRBD1 | TRBJ2-7 | TRBV7-8 | - | 15 | CASSLAGTGGDEQYF | TGTGCCAGCAGCTTGGCCGGGACAGGGGGGGACGAGCAGTACTTC
- | TRBJ1-1 | TRBV7-8 | - | 15 | CASSFEGVWYTEAFF | TGTGCCAGCAGCTTTGAGGGGGTCTGGTACACTGAAGCTTTCTTT
- | TRBJ1-1 | TRBV5-4 | - | 15 | CASSSGLERGSEAFF | TGTGCCAGCAGCTCCGGCTTGGAAAGAGGCAGTGAAGCTTTCTTT
TRBD1 | TRBJ1-2 | TRBV3-1/TRBV3-2 | - | 14 | CASSPRDRVDGYTF | TGTGCCAGCAGCCCACGGGACAGGGTGGATGGCTACACCTTC
TRBD2 | TRBJ2-5 | TRBV5-4 | once | 16 | CASSARLAGAGETQYF | TGTGCCAGCAGCGCTCGACTAGCGGGGGCCGGGGAGACCCAGTACTTC
TRBD1 | TRBJ1-6 | TRBV19 | - | 16 | CASSPWTGEGNSPLHF | TGTGCCAGTAGTCCATGGACAGGCGAAGGTAATTCACCCCTCCACTTT